Shown below are 13 T cell receptor delta chains from a single sample sequenced in a study of gamma-delta chains in newborns, infants, children. TCRdb reanalysed the reads with CATT. The table lists around 6,500 delta-chain clones, roughly 0.66% of them singletons. The sequenced material came from blood. These receptors were obtained from a child who was a newborn, infant or young child, either healthy, febrile or measles-vaccinated (not recorded which).

This clone was seen a handful of times. With a much larger clone just one base away, this may be a read error. The rearrangement joins TRDV2 to TRDJ3, with 8 bases fitting TRDD3. Germline V CDR1 and CDR2: GEAIGNYY, EKD. This CDR3 is 17 amino acids long. CDR3 bases: TGTGCCCGTGACACCGGGGGATACTCCTGGGACACCCGACAGATGTTTTTC. Protein sequence: CARDTGGYSWDTRQMFF.

This clone turned up a few times. The protein TCRdb gives is from a much larger clone and does not agree with this DNA's translation at residue 11, likely a read error; the protein shown here comes from the DNA. The chain employs TRDV2 and TRDJ3, with TRDD3 matching 7 bases. Germline V gene lookup returns CDR1 GEAIGNYY and CDR2 EKD. This CDR3 comprises 18 residues. The CDR3 loop reads CACDTVLGISRDTRQMFF. The CDR3 bases are TGTGCCTGTGACACAGTACTGGGGATCTCCCGGGACACCCGACAGATGTTTTTC.

A word on this clone: A read error may be the cause here, since a much bigger clone is one base away. The chain couples TRDV2 to TRDJ3; D remains unclear. CDR1 and CDR2 from the germline V gene are GEAIGNYY and EKD. The CDR3 runs to 17 residues. The ends were cut back, 3 bases at V and 0 bases at J, with 11 bases in the middle. The CDR3 is CACDPIGSSWDTRQMFF. CDR3 nucleotides: TGTGCCTGTGACCCCATCGGTAGCTCCTGGGACACCCGACAGATGTTTTTC.

The sample holds a few counts of this clone. A far larger clone is only one base removed, so a read error is likely. Other DNA sequences in the sample encode the same CDR3. This chain links TRDV2 with TRDJ3; D gene uncertain. The CDR3 is made up of 16 amino acids. Germline loops: CDR1 GEAIGNYY, CDR2 EKD. With 0 bases removed from V and 4 bases from J, the gap between germline ends came to 9 bases. The CDR3 DNA follows: TGTGCCTGTGACACCGTACTCTCTTGGGACACCCGACAGATGTTTTTC. It yields the protein CACDTVLSWDTRQMFF.

In its sample, this clone is medium-sized (0.01 to 0.1%). The same CDR3 is also encoded by other DNA sequences in this sample. The chain recombines TRDV2 with TRDJ3; TRDD3 agrees at 10 bases. The V and J ends lost 0 bases and 0 bases, in that order; junction bases with no gene match: 4. Germline values: CDR1 GEAIGNYY, CDR2 EKD. This CDR3 is built from 19 residues. In DNA, the CDR3 is TGTGCCTGTGACACCGGGGGGATACGCAGCTCCTGGGACACCCGACAGATGTTTTTC. Residues: CACDTGGIRSSWDTRQMFF.

This clone was found a few times. TCRdb's listed protein matches a much larger clone and diverges from this DNA's translation at residue 18, likely through a read error; the protein shown comes from the DNA. The J gene is TRDJ3, the V gene TRDV2; 11 bases agree with TRDD3. The CDR3 has 20 residues. CDR1 and CDR2 from the germline V gene are GEAIGNYY and EKD. Written as DNA, the CDR3 is TGTGCCTGTGACACCGTAGTACTGGGGGATAGCTCCTGGGACACCCGACAGACGTTTTTC. This codes for CACDTVVLGDSSWDTRQTFF.

This clone was observed a handful of times. The chain carries TRDV2 and TRDJ3; 8 bases align to TRDD3. V shed 0 bases and J 1 base; nucleotides not matched to a gene: 1. The germline CDR1 and CDR2 sequences are GEAIGNYY and EKD. The CDR3 totals 17 residues. In DNA, the CDR3 is TGTGCCTGTGACACCCTGGGGGAGTCCTGGGACACCCGACAGATGTTTTTC. It specifies CACDTLGESWDTRQMFF.

This clone was seen a handful of times. The TCRdb protein, from a much larger clone, departs from this DNA's translation at residue 16, likely by read error; the protein shown derives from the DNA. CDR3 DNA: TGTGCCTGTGACAATACTGGGGGATACTCCTGGGACACCCGACAGACGTTTTTC. Translating gives CACDNTGGYSWDTRQTFF. The rearrangement joins TRDV2 to TRDJ3, with 12 bases identical to TRDD3. CDR3 length: 18 amino acids. Germline-derived CDR1 and CDR2 are GEAIGNYY and EKD.

This clone was observed at least ten times. A far larger clone lies a single base away; this is likely a read error. V usage is TRDV2 and J usage is TRDJ1; 8 bases are a match to TRDD3. The germline V gene has CDR1 GEAIGNYY and CDR2 EKD. This CDR3 region has 14 residues. With 3 bases clipped from V and 0 bases from J, the junction kept 2 bases outside the gene matches. In DNA, the CDR3 is TGTGCCTGTGACGCACTGGGGGACACCGATAAACTCATCTTT. Translation gives CACDALGDTDKLIF.

The sample holds a few counts of this clone. The protein given by TCRdb reflects a much larger clone and differs at residue 15 from this DNA's translation, likely from a read error; the protein shown is the DNA's translation. This chain links TRDV1 with TRDJ3; 10 bases match TRDD3. This CDR3 is built from 21 residues. Germline-derived CDR1 and CDR2 are TSWWSYY and QGS. DNA for the CDR3: TGTGCTCTTGGGCCTAAAGGTGACTGGGGGATTGCCTCCTGGAACACCCGACAGATGTTTTTC. Its protein is CALGPKGDWGIASWNTRQMFF.

This clone was seen more than once but under ten times. A far larger clone is only one base removed, so a read error is likely. Other DNA sequences in the sample encode the same CDR3. V gene TRDV2 combines with J gene TRDJ3; 9 nucleotides align to TRDD3. The germline V gene encodes CDR1 GEAIGNYY and CDR2 EKD. The length of the CDR3 is 17 residues. DNA for the CDR3: TGTGCTTGTGAGTACTGGGGGAGCTCCTGGGACACCCGACAGATGTTTTTC. It encodes CACEYWGSSWDTRQMFF.

This clone was detected a few times. Given a far larger clone just one base away, this is likely a sequencing read error. This specimen includes other DNA sequences encoding the same CDR3. The V call is TRDV2, the J call TRDJ3, with D perhaps TRDD3 (6 bases). The germline gives CDR1 GEAIGNYY, CDR2 EKD. CDR3 size: 18 residues. V lost 1 base to trimming and J lost 1 base, with 13 bases between them. CDR3 sequence: CACDTGGYASWDTRQMFF. The CDR3 bases are TGTGCCTGTGACACTGGGGGGTACGCGTCCTGGGACACCCGACAGATGTTTTTC.

In its sample, this clone was seen many times. A much larger clonotype is one base distant, so this may be a read error. V is TRDV2 and J is TRDJ2, with TRDD3 matching 8 bases. CDR3 size: 16 residues. The V gene end was trimmed by 0 bases and the J gene end by 0 bases; junction bases not matched to a gene: 2. Looked up from germline, CDR1 is GEAIGNYY and CDR2 is EKD. For the CDR3, the DNA is TGTGCCTGTGACACCCCGGGGGATACTTTGACAGCACAACTCTTCTTT. This codes for CACDTPGDTLTAQLFF.